Detailed here is one T cell receptor beta chain. Germline V gene sequence: CDR1 SGDLS, CDR2 YYNGEE. Trimming cost V 0 bases and J 10 bases, with 11 bases left between them. The CDR3 consists of 13 residues. Profiling relied on immunoSEQ multiplex PCR, and the TCRdb table lists in-frame clones only, not all of them. This sample has about 2.1 million clones, with 80% to 95% found just once. These data come from a study of shared clonotypes between healthy human individuals. Positively selected for CCR7, the CD45RO-negative cells used as naive CD8 cells excluded terminally differentiated effector memory CD45RA+ cells. Donors included only healthy HIV-negative adults lacking recent acute infections or vaccinations.

V and J are TRBV9 and TRBJ2-1, with D uncertain. This clonotype originated in a man between 18 and 29 years old in good health. Some clones in this sample may be carry-over from other donors' samples. The sequencing input was naive CD8+ T cells from PBMCs. This chain's CDR3 is CASSVGGFGEQFF. The CDR3 nucleotides are TGTGCCAGCAGCGTAGGTGGCTTTGGGGAGCAGTTCTTC.